These 21 T cell receptor beta chains share one sample of origin, sequenced in a study of tumor-infiltrating lymphocytes in oesophageal squamous cell carcinoma. Each CDR3 protein is one row after TCRdb ran MiXCR on the PCR reads. The sample lists about 11,000 distinct CDR3 sequences, roughly 50% occurring once. The sample comprised esophageal tumor tissue. Receptor source: a female donor with esophageal squamous cell carcinoma.

This clonotype came up many times. The rearrangement links TRBV5-1 to TRBJ2-2; D not certain. Germline CDR1 reads SGHRS; CDR2 reads YFSETQ. The CDR3 has 13 amino acids. Trimming stripped 6 bases from V and 1 base from J, with 7 bases between. This CDR3 is CASTLMNTGELFF. The CDR3 region has the DNA TGCGCCAGCACCCTGATGAACACCGGGGAGCTGTTTTTT.

V usage is TRBV28 and J usage is TRBJ1-6, with D perhaps matching TRBD1 (6 bases). Trimming took 5 bases from V and 0 from J, leaving 11 bases between them. The CDR3 runs to 16 residues. CDR1 MDHEN and CDR2 SYDVKM come from the germline V gene. CDR3 in amino acids: CASSPKDSSYNSPLHF. DNA for the CDR3: TGTGCCAGCAGTCCGAAGGACAGCTCCTATAATTCACCCCTCCACTTT.

Only a few counts were recorded for this clonotype. This chain links TRBV7-8 with TRBJ2-1; 8 nucleotides agree with TRBD1. The DNA end lines up better with TRBJ2-7; the J call may be wrong. This CDR3 region has 12 residues. The germline CDR1 and CDR2 sequences are SGHVS and FQNEAQ. The CDR3 nucleotides read TGTGCCAGCAGCTTAGGGACAGGGGAGCAGTACTTC. It codes for CASSLGTGEQYF.

This clonotype was counted only a few times. A much larger clonotype is one base distant, so this may be a read error. This rearrangement joins TRBV27 to TRBJ2-1; TRBD2 agrees at 9 bases. The closer fit of TRBJ2-7 to the DNA end suggests the J call may be wrong. Germline CDR1 is MNHEY and CDR2 is SMNVEV (reference sequence). The CDR3 consists of 15 residues. Here the CDR3 reads CASSLGGRAMNEQYF. CDR3 nucleotides: TGTGCCAGCAGTTTAGGCGGGAGGGCCATGAATGAGCAGTACTTC.

This chain links TRBV7-3 with TRBJ2-2, with TRBD2 identical over 11 bases. The V segment lost 2 bases and the J segment 6 bases; nucleotides outside the gene matches: 5. From germline, CDR1 is SGHTA and CDR2 FQGTGA. CDR3 length equals 16 residues. The CDR3 bases are TGTGCCAGCAGCTTATTTAGCGGGGGGGCCGCCGGGGAGCTGTTTTTT. Protein: CASSLFSGGAAGELFF. Full variable domain (outside the CDR3, taken from reference TRBV7-3 and TRBJ2-2): GAGVSQTPSNKVTEKGKYVELRCDPISGHTALYWYRQSLGQGPEFLIYFQGTGAADDSGLPNDRFFAVRPEGSVSTLKIQRTERGDSAVYLCASSLFSGGAAGELFFGEGSRLTVL.

This clonotype appeared a few times. The chain links TRBV7-8 to TRBJ2-5, with D perhaps assigned TRBD1 or TRBD2 (5 bases each). TRBJ2-7 matches the DNA end more closely, so the J call is doubtful. CDR1 and CDR2 (germline): SGHVS, FQNEAQ. The CDR3 length is 15 residues. CDR3 nucleotides: TGTGCCAGCACCGGTTTTCAGGGACCCTCCTACGAGCAGTACTTC. Translation: CASTGFQGPSYEQYF.

The sample holds many counts of this clonotype. This chain connects TRBV12-3 or TRBV12-4 to TRBJ1-5; D ambiguous. With 6 bases removed from V and 1 base from J, the gap between germline ends came to 10 bases. The CDR3 is 14 residues long. DNA of the CDR3: TGTGCCAGCAGCCCTGTGGTAAGCAATCAGCCCCAGCATTTT. Translated, it gives CASSPVVSNQPQHF.

This clonotype was counted many times. The rearrangement links TRBV2 to TRBJ2-3; perhaps TRBD2 as D (6 bases). The germline V gene encodes CDR1 SNHLY and CDR2 FYNNEI. V dropped 6 bases and J dropped 2 bases, with 15 bases sitting between them. The CDR3 runs 15 residues. CDR3 sequence reads: CASSGDFPYTDTQYF. The CDR3, as DNA: TGTGCCAGCAGCGGGGACTTCCCCTACACAGATACGCAGTATTTT.

The chain employs TRBV7-2 and TRBJ2-5; tentative D call: TRBD2 (7 bases). Germline V gives CDR1 SGHTA, CDR2 FQGNSA. V was pared by 3 bases and J by 5 bases, with 16 bases between. The CDR3 totals 15 residues. CDR3 region: CASSLVRGGGETQYF. The CDR3 DNA reads TGTGCCAGCAGCTTGGTCAGAGGGGGAGGGGAGACCCAGTACTTC.

The rearrangement joins TRBV7-8 to TRBJ2-5; 9 positions agree with TRBD1. The DNA end lines up better with TRBJ1-2; the J call may be wrong. Germline CDR1 SGHVS, CDR2 FQNEAQ. CDR3 size: 14 residues. CDR3 nucleotides: TGTGCCAGCAGCACCGGGACAGGGAACTATGGCTACACCTTC. Translated, it gives CASSTGTGNYGYTF.

Regarding this clonotype: At one end the junction does not follow the germline gene, possibly because of a read error. CDR3 sequence reads: CASSQVLAGAYNEQFF. The CDR3 region has the DNA TGTGCCAGCAGCCAAGTACTAGCGGGAGCGTACAATGAGCAGTTCTTC. This rearrangement joins TRBV4-1 to TRBJ2-1; 11 bases are a match to TRBD2. The CDR3 contains 16 residues. Per germline, CDR1 MGHRA and CDR2 YSYEKL.

This chain uses TRBV19 with TRBJ2-7; TRBD1 aligns across 8 bases. The J call is doubtful: the DNA matches TRBJ2-1 better. The CDR3 consists of 14 residues. The germline V gene has CDR1 LNHDA and CDR2 SQIVND (reference sequence). The CDR3 loop reads CASTEIWTGSEQFF. CDR3 bases: TGTGCCAGTACCGAGATCTGGACAGGGAGTGAGCAGTTCTTC.

The V gene is TRBV7-2, the J gene TRBJ2-7, with D perhaps TRBD1 (5 bases). The CDR3 has 15 amino acids. Between the trimmed V and J ends, which lost 0 bases and 7 bases, there was a span of 16 bases. Germline lookup yields CDR1 SGHTA and CDR2 FQGNSA. For the CDR3, the DNA is TGTGCCAGCAGCTTAGCCGGACCCAGGGAAGATGAGCAGTACTTC. Translating gives CASSLAGPREDEQYF.

The V gene is TRBV6-6, the J gene TRBJ2-3; D ambiguous. Trimming cost V 0 bases and J 2 bases, with 9 bases left between them. Germline values: CDR1 MNHNY, CDR2 SVGAGI (reference sequence). The CDR3 covers 15 residues. As DNA, the CDR3 is TGTGCCAGCAGTTACTCAGCCGCTTCCACAGATACGCAGTATTTT. Protein product: CASSYSAASTDTQYF.

The V call is TRBV28, the J call TRBJ2-4; weak D call: TRBD1 (6 bases). The closer fit of TRBJ2-5 to the DNA end suggests the J call may be wrong. The germline V gene encodes CDR1 MDHEN and CDR2 SYDVKM. The length of the CDR3 is 14 residues. The CDR3 region is CASSTLGQQETQYF. The CDR3 region has the DNA TGTGCCAGCAGTACACTCGGACAGCAAGAGACCCAGTACTTC.

The chain employs TRBV7-2 and TRBJ1-5, with D possibly being TRBD1 (6 bases). The CDR3 length is 15 residues. Germline V gives CDR1 SGHTA, CDR2 FQGNSA. Trimming pared 3 bases from V and 4 bases from J, leaving 13 bases between. The CDR3 nucleotides read TGTGCCAGCAGCTTGGACGACAGGACTAATCAGCCCCAGCATTTT. Protein product: CASSLDDRTNQPQHF.

The V and J genes are TRBV28 and TRBJ2-5, with 10 bases lining up with TRBD2. The DNA end favors TRBJ2-7, so the J call may be wrong. The CDR3 is 14 residues long. CDR1 is MDHEN, CDR2 SYDVKM, per germline. CDR3 amino acids: CASSDSGGPYEQYF. DNA of the CDR3: TGTGCCAGCTCGGATAGCGGGGGGCCCTACGAGCAGTACTTC.

The V call is TRBV28, the J call TRBJ2-4; 7 bases map to TRBD2. Matching the DNA end better, TRBJ2-5 makes the J call doubtful. This CDR3 is 15 amino acids long. CDR1 MDHEN and CDR2 SYDVKM come from the germline V gene. CDR3 nucleotides: TGTGCCAGCAGCCCCGGGACTACCCACCAAGAGACCCAGTACTTC. This encodes CASSPGTTHQETQYF.

J is TRBJ2-1 and V is TRBV11-2; a weak D match, TRBD1 (6 bases). V was trimmed by 0 bases and J by 6 bases, leaving 24 bases between them. Germline V gene sequence: CDR1 SGHAT, CDR2 FQNNGV. This CDR3 contains 19 residues. CDR3 DNA: TGTGCCAGCAGCTTAGAATTCGGGTCCGGGGCAGGGGTTCGCAATGAGCAGTTCTTC. The encoded protein is CASSLEFGSGAGVRNEQFF.

The chain has TRBV28 and TRBJ2-5, with TRBD1 matching 8 bases. Germline CDR1 MDHEN, CDR2 SYDVKM. After removal of 2 bases from V and 7 bases from J, the junction contained 6 bases not matched to a gene. CDR3 size: 14 residues. The CDR3 sequence: CASSLRQGLGTQYF. The CDR3 nucleotides are TGTGCCAGCAGTTTACGACAGGGGTTGGGGACCCAGTACTTC.

This clonotype was seen many times. This sequence may be a read error, since a much larger clone differs from it by one base. The chain has TRBV7-9 and TRBJ2-1; D not certain. CDR1 is SEHNR and CDR2 is FQNEAQ in the germline V gene (reference sequence). Trimming pared 5 bases from V and 10 bases from J, leaving 15 bases between. This CDR3 has 13 residues. The CDR3 region has the DNA TGTGCCAGCAGCCGCCGGCGCCCCCAGGAGCAGTTCTTC. Its protein product is CASSRRRPQEQFF.